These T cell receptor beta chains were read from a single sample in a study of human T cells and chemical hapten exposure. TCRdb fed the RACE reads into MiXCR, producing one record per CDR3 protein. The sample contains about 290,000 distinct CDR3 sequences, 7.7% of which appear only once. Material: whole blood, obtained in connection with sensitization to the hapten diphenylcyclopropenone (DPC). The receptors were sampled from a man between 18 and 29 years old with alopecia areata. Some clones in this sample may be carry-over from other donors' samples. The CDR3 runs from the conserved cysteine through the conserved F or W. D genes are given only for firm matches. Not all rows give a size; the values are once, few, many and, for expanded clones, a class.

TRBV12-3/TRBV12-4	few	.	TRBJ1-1	CASSITKNTEAFF	TGTGCCAGCAGTATCACCAAGAACACTGAAGCTTTCTTT
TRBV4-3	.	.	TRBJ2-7	CASSQVTGAAYEQYF	TGCGCCAGCAGCCAAGTGACCGGGGCCGCCTACGAGCAGTACTTC
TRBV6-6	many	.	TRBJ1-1	CASSYSQPTEAFF	TGTGCCAGCAGTTACTCCCAGCCCACTGAAGCTTTCTTT
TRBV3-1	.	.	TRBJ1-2	CASSQDLGPYGYTF	TGTGCCAGCAGCCAAGATCTGGGCCCTTATGGCTACACCTTC
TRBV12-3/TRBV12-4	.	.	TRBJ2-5	CASSLGTKETQYF	TGTGCCAGCAGTTTAGGCACCAAAGAGACCCAGTACTTC
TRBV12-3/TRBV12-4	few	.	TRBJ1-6	CASSLIRESPLHF	TGTGCCAGCAGTTTAATTAGGGAGTCACCCCTCCACTTT
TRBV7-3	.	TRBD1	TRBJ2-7	CASSPNSDRGSYEQYF	TGTGCCAGCAGCCCGAATTCTGACAGGGGCTCCTACGAGCAGTACTTC
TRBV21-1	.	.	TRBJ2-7	CASSKDRDIHEQYF	TGTGCCAGCAGCAAGGACAGGGATATCCACGAGCAGTACTTC
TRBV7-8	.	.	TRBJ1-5	CASSLVPRRGANQPQHF	TGTGCCAGCAGCTTAGTTCCACGCCGGGGGGCCAATCAGCCCCAGCATTTT
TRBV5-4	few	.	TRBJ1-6	CASSDRQTNSPLHF	TGTGCCAGCAGTGATCGACAGACTAATTCACCCCTCCACTTT
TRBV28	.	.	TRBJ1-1	CASSFPLAARTEAFF	TGTGCCAGCAGTTTCCCCCTGGCCGCGCGCACTGAAGCTTTCTTT
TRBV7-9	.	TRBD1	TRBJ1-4	CASSFTDRDEKLFF	TGTGCCAGCAGCTTTACGGACAGGGATGAAAAACTGTTTTTT
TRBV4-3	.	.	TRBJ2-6	CASSPQTGSGANVLTF	TGCGCCAGCAGCCCCCAGACAGGCAGTGGGGCCAACGTCCTGACTTTC
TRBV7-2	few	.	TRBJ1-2	CASSPGLQSGYTF	TGTGCCAGCAGCCCCGGACTCCAGTCGGGCTACACCTTC
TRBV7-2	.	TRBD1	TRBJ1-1	CASSLDRAKAFF	TGTGCCAGCAGCCTCGACAGGGCGAAAGCTTTCTTT
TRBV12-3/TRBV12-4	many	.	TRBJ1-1	CATSWGFNTEAFF	TGTGCCACTTCGTGGGGTTTTAACACTGAAGCTTTCTTT
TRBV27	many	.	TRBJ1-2	CASSSGTLYGYTF	TGTGCCAGCAGTTCCGGGACCCTCTATGGCTACACCTTC
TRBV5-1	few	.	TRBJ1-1	CASSLRWGNTEAFF	TGCGCCAGCAGCTTGCGGTGGGGGAACACTGAAGCTTTCTTT
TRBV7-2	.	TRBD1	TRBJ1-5	CASSLRQGQPQHF	TGTGCCAGCAGCTTGCGACAGGGCCAGCCCCAGCATTTT
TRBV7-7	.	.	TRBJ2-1	CASSPSTGNEQFF	TGTGCCAGCAGCCCCAGCACAGGGAATGAGCAGTTCTTC
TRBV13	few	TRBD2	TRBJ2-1	CASSLGWLAGMGEQFF	TGTGCCAGCAGCTTAGGGTGGCTAGCGGGGATGGGTGAGCAGTTCTTC
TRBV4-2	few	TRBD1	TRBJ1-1	CASSHDPGQGANTEAFF	TGTGCCAGCAGCCATGATCCGGGACAGGGGGCGAACACTGAAGCTTTCTTT
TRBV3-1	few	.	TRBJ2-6	CASLQLSGANVLTF	TGTGCCAGTTTACAGTTATCTGGGGCCAACGTCCTGACTTTC
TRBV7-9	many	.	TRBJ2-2	CASSSRYNGELFF	TGTGCCAGCAGCTCCCGGTACAACGGGGAGCTGTTTTTT
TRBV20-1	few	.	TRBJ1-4	CSALSGPNEKLFF	TGCAGTGCACTCTCAGGGCCTAATGAAAAACTGTTTTTT
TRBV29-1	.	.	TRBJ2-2	CSVGANRGWGGELFF	TGCAGCGTTGGAGCCAATAGAGGGTGGGGCGGGGAGCTGTTTTTT
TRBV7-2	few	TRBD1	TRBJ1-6	CASGNYHRGSGSPLHF	TGTGCCAGCGGGAACTACCACAGGGGGTCAGGATCACCCCTCCACTTT
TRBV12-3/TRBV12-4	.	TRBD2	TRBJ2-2	CASKPGGEDTGELFF	TGTGCCAGCAAACCGGGGGGTGAGGACACCGGGGAGCTGTTTTTT
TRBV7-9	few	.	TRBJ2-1	CASSLRVSNEQFF	TGTGCCAGCAGCCTGAGGGTAAGCAATGAGCAGTTCTTC
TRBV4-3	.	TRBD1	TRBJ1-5	CASSQANSGTDSNQPQHF	TGCGCCAGCAGCCAAGCGAATTCAGGGACAGATAGCAATCAGCCCCAGCATTTT
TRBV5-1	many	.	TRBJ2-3	CASSFRERGRGDTQYF	TGCGCCAGCAGCTTCAGAGAGCGGGGCAGGGGAGATACGCAGTATTTT
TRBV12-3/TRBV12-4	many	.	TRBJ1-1	CASRLALNTEAFF	TGTGCCAGCAGGCTAGCCCTGAACACTGAAGCTTTCTTT
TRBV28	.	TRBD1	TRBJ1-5	CASSLIPSAGGPNQPQHF	TGTGCCAGCAGTTTAATACCATCGGCAGGGGGCCCCAATCAGCCCCAGCATTTT
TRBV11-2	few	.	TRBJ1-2	CASSLVRGSYGYTF	TGTGCCAGCAGCTTAGTTCGGGGGAGCTATGGCTACACCTTC
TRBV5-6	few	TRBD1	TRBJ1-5	CASSLWTGGGTQPQHF	TGTGCCAGCAGCTTATGGACAGGGGGCGGCACCCAGCCCCAGCATTTT
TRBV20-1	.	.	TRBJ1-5	CSAGETHQPQHF	TGCAGTGCTGGGGAAACTCATCAGCCCCAGCATTTT
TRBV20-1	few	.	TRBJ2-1	CSANLAYEQFF	TGCAGTGCTAACCTAGCTTATGAGCAGTTCTTC
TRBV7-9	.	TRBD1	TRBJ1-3	CASSHQRGQGEDSSGNTIYF	TGTGCCAGCAGCCACCAGAGAGGACAGGGTGAGGATAGCTCTGGAAACACCATATATTTT
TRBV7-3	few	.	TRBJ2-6	CASSPLRGFSGANVLTF	TGTGCCAGCAGCCCCTTAAGGGGATTCTCTGGGGCCAACGTCCTGACTTTC